This T cell receptor beta chain was identified in a study of blood T cell repertoires in COVID-19 (dated by TCRdb to 2020 to 2021). For context, the study as a whole: Collaborator samples came from the United States, Italy and Spain and covered acute and convalescent phases of COVID-19. The material from the prospective study consisted of cDNA or gDNA derived from T cells, B-cell-depleted T cells, or PBMCs. The dataset comprised deeply sampled blood TCRbeta repertoires from subjects exposed to, actively infected with, or recovered from COVID-19. A freely available public database, intended as a resource for researchers studying the immune response to SARS-CoV-2, is where the repertoires were released. The samples were drawn from the first 160 participants of the ongoing ImmuneRACE study and from 1,200 or so subjects provided by 6 global collaborators. Nearly every sample came with metadata listing a de-identified subject ID, COVID-19 status, age in years and sex. Where available, HLA class I and class II types were obtained from metadata supplied by the sample provider rather than from assay-based typing. What the study reported, not specific to this receptor: How much clinical and demographic metadata was included differed by source and by participant, and the metadata was provided uncurated.

The CDR3 has 12 amino acids, counting the end cysteine and phenylalanine. Of all the DNA, just the CDR3 is kept, 36 bases in frame from base 1. According to the germline V gene, CDR1 reads SQVTM and CDR2 reads ANQGSEA. V is cut by 5 bases and J by 13 bases, and the space between the germline ends is 17 bases. TCRbeta CDR3 regions were amplified from genomic DNA by means of the immunoSEQ Assay, a bias-controlled multiplex PCR. The paper's data handling went like this. The number of nucleated cells in each sample was estimated by amplification of reference gene primers within the assay. To quantify the absolute abundance of each unique TCRbeta CDR3 rearrangement, sequence reads were collapsed and filtered. Productive Simpson clonality was computed per sample as the square root of Simpson's diversity index over productive rearrangements. The table comes from immuneACCESS by way of TCRdb, which keeps in-frame sequences with V and J called. Part of the clones is missing from these tables; in studies checked, under half for an unresolved V gene and the rest for unknown reasons. V, J and clone size reflect that table, while D and trimming were determined from the DNA. The sample includes roughly 130,000 clones, with roughly 89% observed a single time. The ten biggest clones cover around 4% of the sample.

Of note for this clone: The antigen it binds to is not known. The record has no base qualities; no much larger clone is one base away.

Whole blood was collected in K2EDTA tubes by collaborating institutions according to the institutions' own protocols. For TCRbeta analysis, collaborators shipped samples in one of three forms: frozen whole blood, isolated PBMCs, or DNA extracted from either of those sample types. The sequence was obtained from a man aged 35 to 55 with acute or convalescent COVID-19. The sequenced sample consisted of peripheral blood. The chain is encoded by TRBV29-1 joined to TRBJ1-4; the D segment could be TRBD1, given 6 matching bases. The DNA sequence follows: TGCAGCGTTCGATCAGGGGAGTCTGGACTGTTTTTT. Its product reads: CSVRSGESGLFF.